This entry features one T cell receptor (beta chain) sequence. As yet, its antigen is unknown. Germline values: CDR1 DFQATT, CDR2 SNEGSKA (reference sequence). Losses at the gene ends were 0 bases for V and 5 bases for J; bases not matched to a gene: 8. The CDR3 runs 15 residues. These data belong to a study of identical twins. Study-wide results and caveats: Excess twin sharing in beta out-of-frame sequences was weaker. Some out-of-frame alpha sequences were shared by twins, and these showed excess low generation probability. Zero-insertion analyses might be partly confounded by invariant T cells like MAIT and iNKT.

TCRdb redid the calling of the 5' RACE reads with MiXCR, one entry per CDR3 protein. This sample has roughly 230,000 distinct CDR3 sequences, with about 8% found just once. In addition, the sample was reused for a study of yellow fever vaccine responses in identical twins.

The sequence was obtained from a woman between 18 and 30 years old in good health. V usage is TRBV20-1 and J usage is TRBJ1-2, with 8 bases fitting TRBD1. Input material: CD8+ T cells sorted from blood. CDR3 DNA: TGCAGTGCTAGAGACCCCCGGACAGGGTTTTATGGCTACACCTTC. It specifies CSARDPRTGFYGYTF.